The next 26 T cell receptor beta chains were all read from a single sample in a study of blood T cell repertoires in COVID-19. Sequencing used immunoSEQ multiplex PCR; TCRdb keeps in-frame clones, though not all of them. This table holds roughly 50,000 clones, around 80% found once. The source material was peripheral blood. These receptors were collected from a man in his sixties with acute or convalescent COVID-19.

This clone was observed once. This rearrangement joins TRBV9 to TRBJ1-6; D is undetermined. V was pared by 0 bases and J by 7 bases, with 11 bases between. This CDR3 is built from 15 residues. CDR1 is SGDLS, CDR2 YYNGEE, per germline. CDR3 loop: CASSVASSSNSPLHF. The CDR3 bases are TGTGCCAGCAGCGTAGCCAGTTCATCCAATTCACCCCTCCACTTT. Supplemented by reference TRBV9 and TRBJ1-6, the full variable domain reads DSGVTQTPKHLITATGQRVTLRCSPRSGDLSVYWYQQSLDQGLQFLIQYYNGEERAKGNILERFSAQQFPDLHSELNLSSLELGDSALYFCASSVASSSNSPLHFGNGTRLTVT.

The chain recombines TRBV28 with TRBJ1-1; no reliable D call. The CDR3 covers 12 residues. V shed 5 bases and J shed 12 bases, with 16 bases lying between them. Germline assignment: CDR1 MDHEN and CDR2 SYDVKM. The CDR3 coding sequence is TGTGCCAGCAGTCTGGATCGCGGAGGACCTTTCTTT. Its protein is CASSLDRGGPFF.

The rearrangement joins TRBV20-1 to TRBJ2-2; 12 bases are shared with TRBD2. After removal of 3 bases from V and 4 bases from J, the junction contained 12 bases not matched to a gene. From germline, CDR1 is DFQATT and CDR2 SNEGSKA (reference sequence). This CDR3 is 18 amino acids long. In DNA form, the CDR3 reads TGCAGTGCTAGTAGTCTAGCGGGAGGGCCCGGGGTCACCGGGGAGCTGTTTTTT. Translation: CSASSLAGGPGVTGELFF.

This clone was observed once. The chain is built from TRBV5-1 and TRBJ2-1; perhaps D is TRBD1 or TRBD2 (5 bases each). The germline CDR1 and CDR2 sequences are SGHRS and YFSETQ. V was cut by 4 bases and J by 7 bases, with 21 bases left in between. The CDR3 sequence is 16 residues long. The CDR3 sequence: CASSLGVKTIGNEQFF. The CDR3 DNA reads as TGCGCCAGCAGCCTGGGGGTAAAGACGATCGGGAATGAGCAGTTCTTC.

The rearrangement joins TRBV19 to TRBJ2-1; no firm D call. Per the germline V gene, CDR1 is LNHDA and CDR2 is SQIVND (reference sequence). The CDR3 spans 14 residues. With 6 bases removed from V and 4 bases from J, the gap between germline ends came to 13 bases. DNA for the CDR3: TGTGCCAGTAGCGGAACAGTAACTTACAATGAGCAGTTCTTC. Its protein product is CASSGTVTYNEQFF.

J is TRBJ1-1 and V is TRBV11-2, with D unclear. The CDR3 runs 13 residues. Germline assignment: CDR1 SGHAT and CDR2 FQNNGV. V lost 0 bases to trimming and J lost 6 bases, with 8 bases between them. The DNA of the CDR3 is TGTGCCAGCAGCTTAGATCTCCGGTCTGAAGCTTTCTTT. This gives the protein CASSLDLRSEAFF. The complete variable domain, with remaining parts taken from reference TRBV11-2 and TRBJ1-1, reads EAGVAQSPRYKIIEKRQSVAFWCNPISGHATLYWYQQILGQGPKLLIQFQNNGVVDDSQLPKDRFSAERLKGVDSTLKIQPAKLEDSAVYLCASSLDLRSEAFFGQGTRLTVV.

V is TRBV18 and J is TRBJ2-7; the match to TRBD2 covers 7 bases. With V trimmed by 0 bases and J by 6 bases, 8 bases remained unmatched. CDR1 and CDR2 from the germline V gene are KGHSH and LQKENI. CDR3 size: 15 residues. CDR3 amino acids: CASSPPRARELEQYF. The CDR3 bases are TGTGCCAGCTCACCACCGCGGGCGCGGGAGCTCGAGCAGTACTTC.

The rearrangement joins TRBV5-6 to TRBJ2-5, with 7 positions matching TRBD1. This CDR3 spans 15 amino acids. Germline assignment: CDR1 SGHDT and CDR2 YYEEEE. The J segment lost 7 bases and the V segment lost 3 bases, leaving 12 bases of the junction unmatched. The CDR3: CASSWVDRDEATQYF. CDR3 in DNA: TGTGCCAGCAGCTGGGTTGACAGGGACGAGGCGACCCAGTACTTC.

V is TRBV30 and J is TRBJ2-7, with D perhaps matching TRBD2 (5 bases). Germline V gene lookup returns CDR1 GTSNPN and CDR2 SVGIG (reference sequence). V was clipped by 0 bases and J by 2 bases, with 14 bases between them. The CDR3 has 15 residues. The CDR3 reads CAWSVGSRTPYEQYF. The CDR3 nucleotides are TGTGCCTGGAGTGTAGGGAGCCGCACCCCCTACGAGCAGTACTTC.

The chain combines TRBV7-9 with TRBJ2-1; D may be TRBD2 (6 bases). This CDR3 is 17 amino acids long. The V gene lost 5 bases and the J gene lost 0 bases, with 17 bases spanning the gap. Germline loops: CDR1 SEHNR, CDR2 FQNEAQ (reference sequence). The CDR3 loop is CASSLQLRTISYNEQFF. The CDR3 DNA sequence: TGTGCCAGCAGCCTACAACTTCGGACTATCTCCTACAATGAGCAGTTCTTC.

The chain has TRBV19 and TRBJ2-7; the match to TRBD1 covers 9 bases. CDR1 is LNHDA, CDR2 SQIVND, per germline (reference sequence). The J segment lost 3 bases and the V segment lost 4 bases, leaving 10 bases of the junction unmatched. The CDR3 is 16 amino acids. CDR3 nucleotides: TGTGCCAGTAGTAGTCGAGCAGGACAGGGGCGCTACGAGCAGTACTTC. The encoded protein is CASSSRAGQGRYEQYF.

This clone was seen only once. The V and J genes are TRBV2 and TRBJ1-1; D may be TRBD1 (6 bases). V shed 6 bases and J shed 3 bases, with 11 bases lying between them. The germline V gene encodes CDR1 SNHLY and CDR2 FYNNEI. The CDR3 runs 13 residues. The CDR3 loop reads CASRAGAYTEAFF. The CDR3 DNA reads TGTGCCAGCAGAGCAGGGGCTTACACTGAAGCTTTCTTT.

In DNA form, the CDR3 reads TGCGCCAGCAGCTTGACAGCGGGAGCGGGCAATGAGCAGTTCTTC. Amino acid sequence: CASSLTAGAGNEQFF. The rearrangement joins TRBV5-1 to TRBJ2-1; 8 bases are shared with TRBD2. With V trimmed by 1 base and J by 6 bases, 6 bases remained unmatched. This CDR3 spans 15 amino acids. The germline CDR1 and CDR2 sequences are SGHRS and YFSETQ.

The chain is built from TRBV6-5 and TRBJ2-5; TRBD2 is a possible D gene (6 bases). CDR3 length equals 13 residues. Germline V gene data show CDR1 as MNHEY and CDR2 as SVGAGI. V gave up 6 bases and J gave up 5 bases, with 13 bases separating them. The CDR3 DNA sequence: TGTGCCAGCAGCCGGGACTTGGGGGAGACCCAGTACTTC. It specifies CASSRDLGETQYF.

The V call is TRBV7-8, the J call TRBJ1-3; 7 nucleotides line up with TRBD1. CDR3 size: 15 residues. Germline CDR1 is SGHVS and CDR2 is FQNEAQ. Trimming took 5 bases from V and 4 from J; bases not matched to a gene: 8. The CDR3: CASSPPGGLGNTIYF. The CDR3 DNA reads as TGTGCCAGCAGCCCCCCAGGGGGGCTCGGAAACACCATATATTTT. Drawing the rest from reference TRBV7-8 and TRBJ1-3, the complete variable domain is GAGVSQSPRYKVAKRGQDVALRCDPISGHVSLFWYQQALGQGPEFLTYFQNEAQLDKSGLPSDRFFAERPEGSVSTLKIQRTQQEDSAVYLCASSPPGGLGNTIYFGEGSWLTVV.

The rearrangement uses TRBV28 and TRBJ2-7; weak D call: TRBD2 (6 bases). The CDR3 is 14 residues long. Germline CDR1 reads MDHEN; CDR2 reads SYDVKM. With 3 bases removed from V and 0 bases from J, the gap between germline ends came to 9 bases. CDR3 nucleotide sequence: TGTGCCAGCAGTTTCGGGGGACTCTCCTACGAGCAGTACTTC. This sequence encodes CASSFGGLSYEQYF.

This chain's CDR3 is CASSDPPGGINEQFF. The DNA for the CDR3 is TGTGCCAGCAGTGACCCGCCGGGGGGGATCAATGAGCAGTTCTTC. The chain recombines TRBV2 with TRBJ2-1, with TRBD2 matching 8 bases. The CDR3 runs to 15 residues. Germline V gene data show CDR1 as SNHLY and CDR2 as FYNNEI. Trimming at V came to 3 bases and at J to 6 bases, leaving 7 bases not matched to a gene. The whole variable domain, remainder taken from reference TRBV2 and TRBJ2-1, is EPEVTQTPSHQVTQMGQEVILRCVPISNHLYFYWYRQILGQKVEFLVSFYNNEISEKSEIFDDQFSVERPDGSNFTLKIRSTKLEDSAMYFCASSDPPGGINEQFFGPGTRLTVL.

CDR3 region: CASSTQGAGELFF. The CDR3 bases are TGTGCCAGCAGCACACAGGGAGCCGGGGAGCTGTTTTTT. V is TRBV7-3 and J is TRBJ2-2, with D possibly TRBD1 on 6 matching bases. The CDR3 is 13 residues long. Germline V gene sequence: CDR1 SGHTA, CDR2 FQGTGA. Trimming shortened V by 5 bases and J by 6 bases, and 10 bases separated the two germline ends.

This clone was counted once. The rearrangement joins TRBV5-8 to TRBJ1-1; the D gene is possibly TRBD1 (6 bases). Per germline, CDR1 SGHTS and CDR2 YDEGEE. V was pared by 1 base and J by 5 bases, with 12 bases between. The CDR3 has 14 amino acids. The CDR3 DNA follows: TGTGCCAGCAGCTTGACCTGGGGGCCGACTGAAGCTTTCTTT. This gives the protein CASSLTWGPTEAFF.

The V gene is TRBV6-6, the J gene TRBJ1-1; D possibly corresponds to TRBD1 (6 bases). This CDR3 spans 14 amino acids. The germline CDR1 and CDR2 sequences are MNHNY and SVGAGI (reference sequence). V shed 0 bases and J shed 3 bases, with 8 bases lying between them. The CDR3 coding sequence is TGTGCCAGCAGTTACTCGGACAGTTACACTGAAGCTTTCTTT. Its protein is CASSYSDSYTEAFF.

The V and J genes are TRBV10-3 and TRBJ2-4, with TRBD2 as a possible D gene (6 bases). CDR1 and CDR2 (germline): ENHRY, SYGVKD. The germline V and J ends were trimmed by 5 bases and 5 bases, with 13 bases remaining between them. The CDR3 sequence is 14 residues long. The CDR3 DNA reads as TGTGCCATCAGTACGGAGGGACGGCAAAACATTCAGTACTTC. This encodes CAISTEGRQNIQYF.

The sample holds a few counts of this clone. The V and J genes are TRBV7-8 and TRBJ2-5; TRBD2 aligns across 10 bases. The CDR3 has 16 amino acids. Germline trimming cut 4 bases from V and 2 bases from J; bases unmatched to any gene: 7. CDR1 and CDR2 (germline): SGHVS, FQNEAQ. The chain's CDR3 is CASSSYGLADQETQYF. In DNA form, the CDR3 reads TGTGCCAGCAGCTCGTACGGACTAGCGGATCAAGAGACCCAGTACTTC. The variable domain in full, with the rest retrieved from reference TRBV7-8 and TRBJ2-5, is GAGVSQSPRYKVAKRGQDVALRCDPISGHVSLFWYQQALGQGPEFLTYFQNEAQLDKSGLPSDRFFAERPEGSVSTLKIQRTQQEDSAVYLCASSSYGLADQETQYFGPGTRLLVL.

V usage is TRBV7-9 and J usage is TRBJ2-2; weak D call: TRBD2 (5 bases). The CDR3 length is 13 residues. The V gene lost 1 base and the J gene lost 6 bases, with 6 bases spanning the gap. Germline V gene sequence: CDR1 SEHNR, CDR2 FQNEAQ (reference sequence). DNA of the CDR3: TGTGCCAGCAGCTTAGGGACTCCCGGGGAGCTGTTTTTT. Protein: CASSLGTPGELFF. The full variable domain, rest sourced from reference TRBV7-9 and TRBJ2-2, is DTGVSQNPRHKITKRGQNVTFRCDPISEHNRLYWYRQTLGQGPEFLTYFQNEAQLEKSRLLSDRFSAERPKGSFSTLEIQRTEQGDSAMYLCASSLGTPGELFFGEGSRLTVL.

The rearrangement uses TRBV3-1 (or the pseudogene TRBV3-2) and TRBJ2-7, with D possibly matching TRBD1 (5 bases). The CDR3 has 14 residues. V lost 2 bases to trimming and J lost 2 bases, with 10 bases between them. Germline V lookup: CDR1 LGHDT, CDR2 YNNKEL (reference sequence). Here the CDR3 reads CASSQRGRAYEQYF. DNA for the CDR3: TGTGCCAGCAGCCAAAGGGGCCGGGCCTACGAGCAGTACTTC.

This clone has only a few counts. The chain has TRBV27 and TRBJ1-2, with 7 bases lining up with TRBD1. The CDR3 has 16 residues. The germline V gene encodes CDR1 MNHEY and CDR2 SMNVEV (reference sequence). V trimming: 6 bases; J trimming: 2 bases; junction bases outside the gene matches: 12. The CDR3 sequence: CASRLTTGDPNYGYTF. The CDR3 DNA sequence: TGTGCCAGCAGATTAACTACAGGGGACCCAAACTATGGCTACACCTTC.

The J gene is TRBJ2-1, the V gene TRBV5-1; 7 nucleotides match TRBD1. CDR3 length: 16 amino acids. Trimming at V came to 6 bases and at J to 4 bases, leaving 13 bases not matched to a gene. Germline CDR1 reads SGHRS; CDR2 reads YFSETQ. CDR3 loop: CASNTQQGLPYNEQFF. The CDR3 coding sequence is TGCGCCAGCAACACACAACAGGGGTTACCATACAATGAGCAGTTCTTC.